Below, 15 T cell receptor beta chains from the same sample are listed, as sequenced in a study of blood T cell repertoires in COVID-19. This table comes from immunoSEQ multiplex PCR, and its TCRdb copy is limited to in-frame clones, with some not included. The sample has over 85,000 clones; roughly nine tenths are singletons. Sequencing input: peripheral blood. The receptors shown here come from a man aged 65 to 79 with acute or convalescent COVID-19.

V and J are TRBV7-8 and TRBJ2-2, with 9 nucleotides matching TRBD1. This CDR3 is 16 amino acids long. CDR1 and CDR2 (germline): SGHVS, FQNEAQ. V lost 1 base and J lost 4; bases outside the gene matches: 4. The CDR3 is CASSLVWDRATGELFF. CDR3 sequence (DNA): TGTGCCAGCAGCTTAGTCTGGGACAGGGCCACCGGGGAGCTGTTTTTT.

This clone was counted between two and nine times. This sequence joins TRBV15 and TRBJ1-6, with a tentative D call TRBD1 (5 bases). The V and J ends lost 5 bases and 5 bases respectively, with 13 bases between them. The CDR3 is 15 residues long. Germline CDR1 reads LNHNV; CDR2 reads YYDKDF (reference sequence). The CDR3 sequence: CATSQPRGNNSPLHF. The CDR3 DNA follows: TGTGCCACCAGCCAACCCCGGGGGAATAATTCACCCCTCCACTTT. The whole variable domain, filled in from reference TRBV15 and TRBJ1-6, reads DAMVIQNPRYQVTQFGKPVTLSCSQTLNHNVMYWYQQKSSQAPKLLFHYYDKDFNNEADTPDNFQSRRPNTSFCFLDIRSPGLGDTAMYLCATSQPRGNNSPLHFGNGTRLTVT.

The gene calls are TRBV4-1 and TRBJ2-2; 9 bases agree with TRBD2. V trimming: 0 bases; J trimming: 3 bases; junction bases outside the gene matches: 5. Germline lookup yields CDR1 MGHRA and CDR2 YSYEKL. The CDR3 is 17 residues long. This CDR3 is CASSQEFLAGHTGELFF. The CDR3 bases are TGCGCCAGCAGCCAAGAGTTCCTAGCGGGACACACCGGGGAGCTGTTTTTT.

The chain is built from TRBV4-2 and TRBJ1-6, with TRBD1 identical over 8 bases. The CDR3 sequence is 18 residues long. J lost 9 bases, V lost 1 base, and 14 bases had no gene match. Germline lookup yields CDR1 LGHNA and CDR2 YNFKEQ. CDR3 protein: CASSQGYGVETGASPLHF. In DNA form, the CDR3 reads TGTGCCAGCAGCCAAGGATATGGTGTTGAGACAGGGGCTTCACCCCTCCACTTT.

This chain joins TRBV11-1 and TRBJ2-3, with 9 bases aligning to TRBD2. Trimming cost V 0 bases and J 3 bases; bases outside gene matches: 4. CDR3 length equals 16 residues. Germline V lookup: CDR1 SGHAT, CDR2 FQDESV (reference sequence). The CDR3 DNA follows: TGTGCCAGCAGCTTAGCGAGTAGCGGGGGTACAGATACGCAGTATTTT. Translating gives CASSLASSGGTDTQYF.

V usage is TRBV10-3 and J usage is TRBJ2-7; TRBD1 matches at 7 bases. Per germline, CDR1 ENHRY and CDR2 SYGVKD. This CDR3 is 12 amino acids long. Losses at the gene ends were 8 bases for V and 1 base for J; bases not matched to a gene: 2. CDR3 region: CAIGDRSYEQYF. Written as DNA, the CDR3 is TGTGCCATCGGGGACAGATCCTACGAGCAGTACTTC.

The chain carries TRBV5-1 and TRBJ1-3; no firm D call. Germline V CDR1 and CDR2: SGHRS, YFSETQ. The CDR3 extends over 12 amino acids. V was shortened by 2 bases and J by 4 bases, with 4 bases between the two germline ends. The CDR3 region has the DNA TGCGCCAGCAGCTTTGAGGGAAACACCATATATTTT. The encoded protein is CASSFEGNTIYF. The whole variable domain, remainder taken from reference TRBV5-1 and TRBJ1-3, is KAGVTQTPRYLIKTRGQQVTLSCSPISGHRSVSWYQQTPGQGLQFLFEYFSETQRNKGNFPGRFSGRQFSNSRSEMNVSTLELGDSALYLCASSFEGNTIYFGEGSWLTVV.

The genes are TRBV5-1 and TRBJ2-2; D may be TRBD2 (6 bases). The germline CDR1 and CDR2 sequences are SGHRS and YFSETQ. The CDR3 spans 15 residues. The germline V and J ends were trimmed by 2 bases and 3 bases, with 11 bases remaining between them. The CDR3 DNA is TGCGCCAGCAGCTTTCGGAGGGACCACACCGGGGAGCTGTTTTTT. Residues: CASSFRRDHTGELFF.

V is TRBV10-3 and J is TRBJ1-1, with D possibly TRBD1 on 6 matching bases. The V and J ends lost 0 bases and 11 bases respectively, with 16 bases between them. Germline CDR1 and CDR2: ENHRY and SYGVKD. The CDR3 has 14 residues. CDR3 sequence (DNA): TGTGCCATCAGTGAGTCCATAAATACAGGGTGGGCTTTCTTT. It yields the protein CAISESINTGWAFF.

V gene TRBV5-6 combines with J gene TRBJ1-5, with D possibly matching TRBD1 (6 bases). V lost 4 bases to trimming and J lost 1 base, with 21 bases between them. The CDR3 covers 18 residues. The germline V gene encodes CDR1 SGHDT and CDR2 YYEEEE. This CDR3 is CASSKTAGTIASNQPQHF. Here the CDR3 DNA reads TGTGCCAGCAGCAAAACAGCCGGGACAATAGCGAGCAATCAGCCCCAGCATTTT.

This clone was found once. The V call is TRBV2, the J call TRBJ2-5; 8 nucleotides line up with TRBD2. The CDR3 has 14 amino acids. Germline V CDR1 and CDR2: SNHLY, FYNNEI. Trimming cost V 4 bases and J 5 bases; bases outside gene matches: 6. This CDR3 is CASSVDTGGETQYF. The CDR3 region has the DNA TGTGCCAGCAGTGTCGATACGGGGGGGGAGACCCAGTACTTC.

The chain is built from TRBV5-5 and TRBJ1-1; 9 bases map to TRBD1. The CDR3 loop spans 18 amino acids. Looked up from germline, CDR1 is SGHKS and CDR2 is YYEKEE (reference sequence). Trimming at V came to 1 base and at J to 4 bases, leaving 14 bases not matched to a gene. The CDR3 DNA follows: TGTGCCAGCAGCTTGTTTGCCACAGGGGGCAGTGGTGGCACTGAAGCTTTCTTT. It translates to CASSLFATGGSGGTEAFF.

V is TRBV20-1 and J is TRBJ1-1, with a tentative D call TRBD1 (6 bases). This CDR3 contains 11 residues. V shed 6 bases and J shed 9 bases, with 14 bases lying between them. Germline V gene sequence: CDR1 DFQATT, CDR2 SNEGSKA (reference sequence). CDR3 region: CSARRTEQAFF. CDR3 DNA sequence: TGCAGTGCACGGCGGACAGAACAAGCTTTCTTT.

This clone was observed a handful of times. The chain couples TRBV4-2 to TRBJ1-2; 11 bases map to TRBD1. The CDR3 consists of 14 residues. V was pared by 5 bases and J by 7 bases, with 6 bases of the junction left unmatched. Germline V gene sequence: CDR1 LGHNA, CDR2 YNFKEQ. In DNA form, the CDR3 reads TGTGCCAGCAGCGTCAGGGACAGGGGGTTTGGCTACACCTTC. It is translated as CASSVRDRGFGYTF.

This chain connects TRBV18 to TRBJ1-4, with 8 bases that match TRBD1. Germline V gene lookup returns CDR1 KGHSH and CDR2 LQKENI. J lost 3 bases, V lost 4 bases, and 4 bases had no gene match. This CDR3 comprises 15 residues. The CDR3 nucleotides read TGTGCCAGCTCACAAGACAGGGGCCCTAATGAAAAACTGTTTTTT. Translation: CASSQDRGPNEKLFF.